The 4 T cell receptor beta chains below come from one sample, sequenced in a study of identical twins. TCRdb used MiXCR to reprocess the 5' RACE reads, holding one entry per CDR3 protein. The top ten hold around 1.7% of the sample, which has hundreds of thousands of distinct CDR3 sequences, around 6.1% seen once. The material sequenced was naive T cells sorted from blood. These receptors originate from a man aged 18-30 years in good health.

This clonotype came up many times. The chain recombines TRBV12-3 or TRBV12-4 with TRBJ2-1; TRBD2 matches at 14 bases. The CDR3 sequence is 13 residues long. Trimming cost V 8 bases and J 15 bases; bases outside gene matches: 9. CDR3 coding DNA: TGTGCCAGCTCGCCCGGACTAGCGGGAGGTGGGTTCTTC. It specifies CASSPGLAGGGFF.

This clonotype was detected many times. The chain links TRBV12-3 or TRBV12-4 to TRBJ1-5, with no clear D. The V end was cut by 1 base, the J end by 6 bases, with 16 bases between. The CDR3 has 16 residues. CDR3 sequence: CASSLVPPGVSQPQHF. CDR3 bases: TGTGCCAGCAGTTTAGTACCCCCCGGAGTTAGTCAGCCCCAGCATTTT.

This clonotype was picked up many times. The gene calls are TRBV20-1 and TRBJ2-3; 7 bases align to TRBD2. Germline assignment: CDR1 DFQATT and CDR2 SNEGSKA (reference sequence). The junction had 7 bases not matched to a gene; V was cut back by 7 bases and J by 3 bases. CDR3 length: 13 residues. The CDR3 loop reads CSVGGSGTDTQYF. The DNA of the CDR3 is TGCAGTGTGGGCGGGAGTGGGACAGATACGCAGTATTTT.

The chain has TRBV6-5 and TRBJ2-7; D remains ambiguous. There are 10 residues in the CDR3. V was pared by 7 bases and J by 3 bases, with 4 bases between. Germline V CDR1 and CDR2: MNHEY, SVGAGI. The CDR3 here is CASKHYEQYV. The DNA for the CDR3 is TGTGCCAGCAAACACTACGAGCAGTACGTC.